This T cell receptor (beta chain) was identified during a study of PD-1 blockade in classical Hodgkin lymphoma. This clone was observed a handful of times. The CDR3 runs 13 residues. V was clipped by 5 bases and J by 4 bases, with 11 bases between them. The V gene's germline CDR1 is LNHDA and CDR2 SQIVND (reference sequence). Time point given: cycle 4 day 1 (C4D1), after less than 7 weeks of nivolumab. All the patients suffered relapse after autologous stem cell transplantation, and brentuximab vedotin exposure differed. The method was immunoSEQ multiplex PCR; TCRdb's version includes in-frame clones alone and lacks a portion of them. The sample has around 21,000 clones, 76% seen once.

This sequence was found in a human donor with classical Hodgkin lymphoma. This material consisted of peripheral blood mononuclear cells (PBMCs), taken before the fourth cycle of nivolumab. This rearrangement joins TRBV19 to TRBJ1-2, with D unresolved. CDR3 nucleotides: TGTGCCAGTAGTGGAAGGTTTGGCTATGGCTACACCTTC. This encodes CASSGRFGYGYTF.